A selection of T cell receptor beta chains follows, all from one sample in a study of blood T cell repertoires in COVID-19. TCRdb's table, derived via immunoSEQ multiplex PCR, lists solely in-frame clones and lacks some. Among some 150,000 clones listed, over 85% were seen once. Sequencing was done on a sample of peripheral blood. The source of these receptors is a human donor in a cohort sampled during active COVID-19. Both conserved end residues are part of each CDR3. The D gene is left open where the match is weak. Not all rows give a size; the values are once, few, many and, for expanded clones, a class.

D gene	clone size	V gene	J gene	CDR3 DNA	CDR3 protein
NA	NA	TRBV6-5	TRBJ2-3	TGTGCCAGCAGTTATGGGGCAGGAACCGATACGCAGTATTTT	CASSYGAGTDTQYF
TRBD1	NA	TRBV30	TRBJ1-5	TGTGCCTGGAGAAGGGGGCAAGGTCAGCCCCAGCATTTT	CAWRRGQGQPQHF
TRBD2	NA	TRBV4-3	TRBJ2-1	TGCGCCAGCAGCCAAGTAGCGGGGGGCTCCTACAATGAGCAGTTCTTC	CASSQVAGGSYNEQFF
TRBD1	NA	TRBV7-9	TRBJ2-2	TGTGCCAGTCACAGGGGGCTTTTTGACACCGGGGAGCTGTTTTTT	CASHRGLFDTGELFF
NA	NA	TRBV2	TRBJ2-1	TGTGCCAGCAGACGGATCGGGTATGAGCAGTTCTTC	CASRRIGYEQFF
NA	NA	TRBV29-1	TRBJ1-1	TGCAGCGGGGGCCAGCGCCTGAACACTGAAGCTTTCTTT	CSGGQRLNTEAFF
NA	NA	TRBV6-2/TRBV6-3	TRBJ1-2	TGTGCCAGCAGTTACTCTCCCAGGCATGGCTACACCTTC	CASSYSPRHGYTF
NA	NA	TRBV18	TRBJ2-7	TGTGCCAGCTCAACCAGAGCGGGCGAGCAGTACTTC	CASSTRAGEQYF
NA	NA	TRBV2	TRBJ1-1	TGTGCCAGCAGTGTGGGGCAGGCCCCGGGTGACACTGAAGCTTTCTTT	CASSVGQAPGDTEAFF
NA	NA	TRBV7-3	TRBJ1-1	TGTGCCAGCAGCTTAGGGCCGGCGAACACTGAAGCTTTCTTT	CASSLGPANTEAFF
NA	NA	TRBV3-1/TRBV3-2	TRBJ1-1	TGTGCCAGCAGCCATCAGAACACTGAAGCTTTCTTT	CASSHQNTEAFF
TRBD2	NA	TRBV7-3	TRBJ2-1	TGTGCCAGCAGCTCTAGCGGGGGGTCCATCTACAATGAGCAGTTCTTC	CASSSSGGSIYNEQFF
NA	NA	TRBV7-2	TRBJ2-1	TGTGCCAGCAGCTTAGCGTTCGCCGGTACGGAGCAGTTCTTC	CASSLAFAGTEQFF
TRBD2	NA	TRBV25-1	TRBJ2-7	TGTGCCAGCAGTAACCTAGCGGGGGGCTCCTACGAGCAGTACTTC	CASSNLAGGSYEQYF
NA	NA	TRBV13	TRBJ1-2	TGTGCCAGCAGCTTTTACAGGGTCAACTATGGCTACACCTTC	CASSFYRVNYGYTF
TRBD2	NA	TRBV5-4	TRBJ2-3	TGTGCCAGCAGGACGCCCAGCGGGGGCCCAGATACGCAGTATTTT	CASRTPSGGPDTQYF
TRBD2	NA	TRBV27	TRBJ2-1	TGTGCCAGCAGTTTGGGGACTAGCAGCGATGAGCAGTTCTTC	CASSLGTSSDEQFF
TRBD2	NA	TRBV4-2	TRBJ2-3	TGTGCCAGCAGCCATTCTAGCGGGTCCACAGATACGCAGTATTTT	CASSHSSGSTDTQYF
NA	once	TRBV11-2	TRBJ2-1	TGTGCCAGCTTCGGGGAACCAGAATACAATGAGCAGTTCTTC	CASFGEPEYNEQFF
TRBD2	NA	TRBV7-2	TRBJ2-3	TGTGCCAGCAGCTTAGATCTAGCGGGTCGGAATACGCAGTATTTT	CASSLDLAGRNTQYF
NA	NA	TRBV4-3	TRBJ2-3	TGCGCCAGCAGCCAAGAGCGAGGGCCAGATACGCAGTATTTT	CASSQERGPDTQYF
NA	NA	TRBV4-3	TRBJ2-2	TGCGCCAGCAGCCAAGATCCTAGCACCGGGGAGCTGTTTTTT	CASSQDPSTGELFF
NA	NA	TRBV5-8	TRBJ1-4	TGTGCCAGCAGCTCCAGGGGCGCGGAGGAAAAACTGTTTTTT	CASSSRGAEEKLFF
NA	NA	TRBV7-3	TRBJ1-1	TGTGCCAGCAGCTCGGTCGGGAACACTGAAGCTTTCTTT	CASSSVGNTEAFF
NA	NA	TRBV14	TRBJ1-4	TGTGCCAGCAGCTCCGGGACTCAGGAAAAACTGTTTTTT	CASSSGTQEKLFF
NA	many	TRBV9	TRBJ1-2	TGTGCCAGCAGCGCCGGCGAGGGAGGCTACACCTTC	CASSAGEGGYTF
NA	NA	TRBV4-1	TRBJ1-2	TGCGCCAGCAGCCAAGCACAGGGTATTCGGGATGGCTACACCTTC	CASSQAQGIRDGYTF
NA	NA	TRBV5-6	TRBJ1-3	TGTGCCAGCAGCTTGGGGGCAGGGCCTGGAAACACCATATATTTT	CASSLGAGPGNTIYF
TRBD1	NA	TRBV5-1	TRBJ2-3	TGCGCCAGCAGCTTACAGGGGACAGATACGCAGTATTTT	CASSLQGTDTQYF
TRBD2	NA	TRBV20-1	TRBJ2-1	TGCAGTGCTAGTGGGACTAGTAGTAATGAGCAGTTCTTC	CSASGTSSNEQFF
TRBD1	NA	TRBV5-8	TRBJ1-4	TGTGCCAGCAGCTTGTGGGACAGGGGGGTCGAAAAACTGTTTTTT	CASSLWDRGVEKLFF
NA	once	TRBV7-2	TRBJ2-3	TGTGCCAGCAGCCCCCAAGGGCAGGGGATAGATACGCAGTATTTT	CASSPQGQGIDTQYF
TRBD2	NA	TRBV2	TRBJ2-2	TGTGCCAGCAGTAAGGGACTAGCGGGGAGTAACACCGGGGAGCTGTTTTTT	CASSKGLAGSNTGELFF
TRBD1	NA	TRBV3-1/TRBV3-2	TRBJ2-6	TGTGCCAGCAGCCCGAACTTGGACAGGTTAGGTTGGGGGGCCAACGTCCTGACTTTC	CASSPNLDRLGWGANVLTF
NA	NA	TRBV6-5	TRBJ1-2	TGTGCCAGCAGTTACTCTCAGGTCTCTAACTATGGCTACACCTTC	CASSYSQVSNYGYTF
NA	NA	TRBV6-5	TRBJ1-1	TGTGCCAGCAGCCCCGGTCGGGGGGACACTGAAGCTTTCTTT	CASSPGRGDTEAFF
NA	NA	TRBV30	TRBJ1-2	TGTGCCTGGAGTGAAGTTATCGGGGTTGGCTACACCTTC	CAWSEVIGVGYTF
TRBD2	NA	TRBV5-1	TRBJ2-5	TGCGCCAGCAGCCTTGAGTTCGGAGCGGGGGGCCCGCGGAGTCGCGAGACCCAGTACTTC	CASSLEFGAGGPRSRETQYF
TRBD1	NA	TRBV7-2	TRBJ1-5	TGTGCCAGCAGCTTAGGACGACAGGGAAATCAGCCCCAGCATTTT	CASSLGRQGNQPQHF
TRBD2	NA	TRBV5-1	TRBJ2-2	TGCGCCAGCAGCTTGGGGGTAGCGGGGCCGGCCACCGGGGAGCTGTTTTTT	CASSLGVAGPATGELFF
NA	few	TRBV7-9	TRBJ1-5	TGTGCCAGCAGCTTGGGGGGGGCTCTTCAGCCCCAGCATTTT	CASSLGGALQPQHF
NA	NA	TRBV6-2/TRBV6-3	TRBJ2-7	TGTGCCAGCAGTTCCAGGGGCTACGAGCAGTACTTC	CASSSRGYEQYF
TRBD2	NA	TRBV5-4	TRBJ2-3	TGTGCCAGCAGCGGACTAGCGGGGGCCGCAGATACGCAGTATTTT	CASSGLAGAADTQYF
NA	NA	TRBV15	TRBJ1-4	TGTGCCACCAGAAGAGCACCGGCAACTAATGAAAAACTGTTTTTT	CATRRAPATNEKLFF
NA	NA	TRBV4-3	TRBJ1-1	TGCGCCAGCAGCATCCGGGTGAACACTGAAGCTTTCTTT	CASSIRVNTEAFF
TRBD2	NA	TRBV4-1	TRBJ2-7	TGCGCCAGCAGCCATGTGATGGGGCGGGGGGGAACATACGAGCAGTACTTC	CASSHVMGRGGTYEQYF
TRBD1	NA	TRBV5-5	TRBJ2-3	TGTGCCAGCAGCCCGGGACAGCGCTACTTGGATACGCAGTATTTT	CASSPGQRYLDTQYF
NA	NA	TRBV6-4	TRBJ2-7	TGTGCCAGCAGTGATCGACAAATCTCCTACGAGCAGTACTTC	CASSDRQISYEQYF
TRBD1	NA	TRBV9	TRBJ1-5	TGTGCCAGCAGCGTCGGCAGGGGGATCAATCAGCCCCAGCATTTT	CASSVGRGINQPQHF
NA	NA	TRBV3-1/TRBV3-2	TRBJ1-2	TGTGCCAGCAGCCAAGCTGACTATGGCTACACCTTC	CASSQADYGYTF
NA	NA	TRBV4-1	TRBJ2-7	TGCGCCAGCAGCCAAGGACTTGGCTACGAGCAGTACTTC	CASSQGLGYEQYF
TRBD1	NA	TRBV18	TRBJ2-3	TGTGCCAGCTCACAGAACGTACAGGGGAGCGATACGCAGTATTTT	CASSQNVQGSDTQYF
NA	NA	TRBV28	TRBJ1-2	TGTGCCAGCAGTTACGGGGGGCGCGCGGACTATGGCTACACCTTC	CASSYGGRADYGYTF
NA	NA	TRBV19	TRBJ1-1	TGTGCCAGTAGCTCCCGCGGCACCTTGAACACTGAAGCTTTCTTT	CASSSRGTLNTEAFF
NA	NA	TRBV5-8	TRBJ1-5	TGTGCCAGCAGCTTGTACGGGGGGGGGAATCAGCCCCAGCATTTT	CASSLYGGGNQPQHF
NA	NA	TRBV5-1	TRBJ2-2	TGCGCCAGCAGCTTGGGTAGATCGGACACCGGGGAGCTGTTTTTT	CASSLGRSDTGELFF